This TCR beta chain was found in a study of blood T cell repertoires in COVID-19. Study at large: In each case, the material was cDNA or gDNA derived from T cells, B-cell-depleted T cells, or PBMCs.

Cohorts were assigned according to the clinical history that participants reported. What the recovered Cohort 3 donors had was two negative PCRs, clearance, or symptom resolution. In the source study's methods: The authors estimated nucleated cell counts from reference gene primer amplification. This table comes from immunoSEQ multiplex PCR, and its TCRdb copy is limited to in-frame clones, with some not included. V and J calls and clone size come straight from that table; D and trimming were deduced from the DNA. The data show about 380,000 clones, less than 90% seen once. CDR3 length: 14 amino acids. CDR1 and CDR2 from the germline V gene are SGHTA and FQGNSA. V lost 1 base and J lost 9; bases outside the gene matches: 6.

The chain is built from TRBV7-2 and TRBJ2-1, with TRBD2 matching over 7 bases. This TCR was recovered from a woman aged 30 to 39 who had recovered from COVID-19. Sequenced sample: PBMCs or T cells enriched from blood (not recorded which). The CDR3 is CASSLGLAPPEQFF. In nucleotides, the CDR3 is TGTGCCAGCAGCTTAGGACTAGCTCCCCCTGAGCAGTTCTTC.